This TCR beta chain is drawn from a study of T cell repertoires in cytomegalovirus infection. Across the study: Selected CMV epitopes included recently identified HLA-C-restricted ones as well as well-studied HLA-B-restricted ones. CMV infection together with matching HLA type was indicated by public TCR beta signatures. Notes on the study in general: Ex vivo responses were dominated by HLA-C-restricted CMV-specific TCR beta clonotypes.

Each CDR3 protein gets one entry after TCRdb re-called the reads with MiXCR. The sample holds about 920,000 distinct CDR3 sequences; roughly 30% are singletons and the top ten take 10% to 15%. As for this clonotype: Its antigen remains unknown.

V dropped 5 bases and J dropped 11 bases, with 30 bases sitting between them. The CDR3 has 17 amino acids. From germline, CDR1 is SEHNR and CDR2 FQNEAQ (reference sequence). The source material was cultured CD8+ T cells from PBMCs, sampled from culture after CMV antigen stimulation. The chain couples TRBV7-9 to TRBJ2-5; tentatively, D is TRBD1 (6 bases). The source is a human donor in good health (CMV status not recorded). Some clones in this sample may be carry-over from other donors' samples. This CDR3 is CASSPQGQQARGGTQYF. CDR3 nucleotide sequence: TGTGCCAGCAGCCCCCAAGGACAGCAGGCAAGAGGTGGGACGCAGTACTTC.